Given below is one T cell receptor (beta chain) in context. The V end was cut by 4 bases, the J end by 1 base, with 13 bases between. The CDR3 runs to 15 residues. Per the germline V gene, CDR1 is MNHEY and CDR2 is SVGAGI. This sample was taken from a study of blood T cell repertoires in COVID-19. Study-level information: Sites across the United States, Italy and Spain contributed samples from acute and convalescent COVID-19. T cells, B-cell-depleted T cells, or PBMCs provided the cDNA or gDNA that served as material.

In the original workflow: Amplification of reference gene primers provided the estimated nucleated cell counts. Measured with immunoSEQ multiplex PCR; TCRdb has only the in-frame clones, and not every one. The DNA was the basis for D and trimming; V, J and clone size are from that table. Altogether 140,000 to 150,000 clones are present, roughly 81% being singletons, with the ten largest covering about 8%. The chain employs TRBV6-5 and TRBJ1-2; TRBD1 is a possible D gene (5 bases). Sequencing used peripheral blood. This clonotype was obtained from a human donor with acute or convalescent COVID-19. The donor label of this sample is uncertain. The CDR3 DNA reads as TGTGCCAGCAGTTTGACAGAGTTTCTTAACTATGGCTACACCTTC. Translating gives CASSLTEFLNYGYTF.